The clone carrying this TCR beta chain came up many times. These data originate in a study of CD8+CD57+ T cells in acquired aplastic anemia. Study background: Sorted CD4+ and CD8+ cell DNA averaged around 3.3 ug.

Profiles of TCR beta VDJ and CDR3 were generated from a genomic DNA template. TCRdb recomputed calls from the reads with MiXCR, one row per CDR3 protein. The table shows some 120,000 distinct CDR3 sequences, with roughly 50% occurring only once. This CDR3 has 15 residues. V was clipped by 0 bases and J by 13 bases, with 23 bases between them. Germline values: CDR1 DFQATT, CDR2 SNEGSKA (reference sequence). The genes are TRBV20-1 and TRBJ2-3; tentative D call: TRBD2 (7 bases). Sequencing was performed on sorted CD4+, CD8+, or CD8+CD57+ T cells (not recorded which) from PBMCs. This TCR derives from a human donor in good health, serving as a control. The CDR3 loop is CSARDRQRGALQKYF. CDR3 sequence (DNA): TGCAGTGCTAGAGATCGGCAACGGGGGGCCCTTCAAAAGTATTTT.